This entry describes one T cell receptor beta chain. In its sample, this clone was seen once. The specificity of this receptor is unknown. No base-level quality is on record; no much larger clone is a single base apart. Relative to germline, V is 2 bases shorter and J is 5 bases shorter, with 7 bases between their ends. From its cysteine to its phenylalanine, the CDR3 spans 12 amino acids. Only the CDR3 DNA stays, 36 bases, in frame from base 1. The germline V gene gives CDR1 as MNHEY and CDR2 as SVGAGI. The data were obtained in a study of shared clonotypes between healthy human individuals (dated by TCRdb to 2020 to 2021). Some background on the complete study: A couple of women and a few men aged 18 to 49 years were included in the cohort. For each donor, CD4 naive and CD4 memory were each run on three plates, CD8 naive on two plates, and CD8 memory on one plate. The study deeply sequenced blood TCR repertoires of five healthy adults to estimate repertoire size and the extent of clonotype sharing between individuals. To increase sequencing depth and limit assay-specific biases, different laboratories used diverse techniques to prepare libraries and sequence TCR repertoires. Per donor, leukapheresis produced somewhere between about 0.94 and 8.9 billion PBMCs. What the study reported, not specific to this receptor: Sampling was restricted to blood, and TCR repertoires in tissue are likely to differ from TCR repertoires in blood. The genetic and exposure-history diversity represented was limited by the small number of donors. Naive subsets generally had larger estimated clonotype richness than memory subsets. Pairwise subsampling indicated that sequencing depth was expected to affect the degree of clonotype sharing among donors. When several donors were compared, the shared fraction of clonotypes was around 5.1% for naive CD4, 3.5% to 4% for naive CD8, 2% to 2.5% for memory CD4, and 0.35% to 0.4% for memory CD8. Rarefaction of sorted-subset datasets indicated incomplete sequencing despite the large sequencing depth. Compared with non-shared clonotypes, clonotypes shared by all four sorted-subset donors had higher generation probabilities.

CD8 naive samples were obtained by positive selection for CCR7 among CD45RO-negative cells, yielding a CD45RA+CCR7+ population from which TemRA cells were excluded. The donors were healthy, HIV-negative adults who had no recently reported acute infections or vaccinations. Every donor was a Caucasian adult living in Nashville, Tennessee, USA. After blood collection by leukapheresis, PBMCs were isolated using Ficoll-Histopaque density gradient centrifugation and then cryopreserved in the vapor phase of liquid nitrogen. Analytical flow cytometry was used to check the purity and quantity of each magnetically sorted T cell population. Genomic DNA was isolated from every sorted fraction and measured by UV absorbance on a Nanodrop 2000c. Using the deep immunoSEQ assay, TCR CDR3 regions were amplified from genomic DNA by multiplex PCR. Genomic DNA extracted from each cell subset was distributed evenly over all wells of several immunoSEQ 96-well plates, and each plate served as one replicate. For sorted subsets, about 220 ng of genomic DNA, equivalent to some 30,000 T cell genomes, went into each replicate PCR. Purified libraries were quantified with a Qubit 3.0 fluorometer, sized on a Bioanalyzer 2100, and re-quantified with the KAPA Library Quantification kit. Each immunoSEQ 96-well plate was sequenced on its own single-read 150-cycle Illumina NextSeq 550 flow cell. As for how the authors treated the data: Because the immunoSEQ output held only junctional sequences and lacked quality scores, the filtering could not match the filtering applied to full-length reads. Sequences were annotated with PyIR, a Python wrapper for IgBLAST v1.9, using IMGT germline references to assign V/J genes and CDR3. Reads were filtered out if the reads had weak V/J assignments (E-value above 1e-6), no CDR3, stop codons, out-of-frame junctions, or ambiguous translated residues. V3J clonotypes were defined as sequences sharing an identical inferred V gene, J gene, and CDR3 amino acid sequence. The percentage overlap between two repertoires was calculated by dividing the number of shared unique clonotypes by the size of the smaller repertoire. Richness of each repertoire was evaluated using RTK rarefaction, the Chao1 estimator, and Recon v2.1 estimates of unobserved clonotypes. Generation probabilities for all TCRbeta clonotypes obtained by the gDNA method from a handful of donors were computed using OLGA. TCRdb limited this immuneACCESS table to in-frame rearrangements with V and J called. A share of clones is missing; checked studies link under half to unresolved V genes, and the rest is unexplained. The V and J calls and clone size were taken over from that table, and D and trimming were inferred from the DNA. The sample records nearly 2 million clones, roughly 95% of which are singletons. Of the sample, around 1% falls within the top ten clones.

The chain uses TRBV6-5 and TRBJ2-7, with no D gene named confidently. The sequencing input was naive CD8+ T cells sorted from blood. The sample's cell subset or site, from its label and the paper: CD45RA+CCR7+. The receptor comes from a man between 18 and 35 years old in good health. The CDR3 region: CASSYNSDEQYF. The bases are TGTGCCAGCAGTTACAACAGCGACGAGCAGTACTTC.